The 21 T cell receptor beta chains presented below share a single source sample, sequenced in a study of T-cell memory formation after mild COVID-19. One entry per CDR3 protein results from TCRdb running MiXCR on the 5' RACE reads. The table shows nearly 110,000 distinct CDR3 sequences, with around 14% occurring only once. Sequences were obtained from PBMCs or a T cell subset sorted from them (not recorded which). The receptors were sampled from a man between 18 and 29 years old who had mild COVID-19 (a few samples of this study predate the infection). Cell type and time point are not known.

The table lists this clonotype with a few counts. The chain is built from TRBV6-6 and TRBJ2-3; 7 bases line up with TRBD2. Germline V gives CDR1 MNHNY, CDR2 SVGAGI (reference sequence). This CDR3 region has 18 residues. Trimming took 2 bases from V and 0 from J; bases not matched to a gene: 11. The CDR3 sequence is CASSYTPRQRGSTDTQYF. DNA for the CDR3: TGTGCCAGCAGTTACACCCCTCGTCAGCGGGGTAGCACAGATACGCAGTATTTT.

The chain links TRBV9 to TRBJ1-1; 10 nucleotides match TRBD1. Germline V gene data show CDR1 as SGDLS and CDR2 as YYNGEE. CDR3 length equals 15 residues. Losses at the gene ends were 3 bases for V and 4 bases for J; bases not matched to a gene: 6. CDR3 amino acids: CASSAPGQGSTEAFF. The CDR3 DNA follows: TGTGCCAGCAGCGCACCGGGACAGGGGTCCACTGAAGCTTTCTTT.

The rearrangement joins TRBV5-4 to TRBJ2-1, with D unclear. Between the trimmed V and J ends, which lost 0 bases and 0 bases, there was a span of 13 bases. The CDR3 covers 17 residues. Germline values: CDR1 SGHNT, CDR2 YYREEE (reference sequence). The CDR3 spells CASSLVGLPGSYNEQFF. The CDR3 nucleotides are TGTGCCAGCAGCTTGGTCGGGCTTCCCGGCTCCTACAATGAGCAGTTCTTC.

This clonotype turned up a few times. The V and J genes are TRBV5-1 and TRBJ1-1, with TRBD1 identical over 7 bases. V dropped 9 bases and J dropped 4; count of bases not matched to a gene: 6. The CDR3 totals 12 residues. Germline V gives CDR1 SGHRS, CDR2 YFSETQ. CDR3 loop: CATSYRGTEAFF. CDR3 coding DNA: TGCGCCACCTCGTACAGGGGCACTGAAGCTTTCTTT.

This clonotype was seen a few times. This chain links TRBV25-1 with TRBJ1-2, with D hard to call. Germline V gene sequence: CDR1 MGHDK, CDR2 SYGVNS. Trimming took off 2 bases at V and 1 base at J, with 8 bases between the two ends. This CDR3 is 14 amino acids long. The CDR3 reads CASSEPGSNYGYTF. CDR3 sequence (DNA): TGTGCCAGCAGTGAACCAGGCAGTAACTATGGCTACACCTTC.

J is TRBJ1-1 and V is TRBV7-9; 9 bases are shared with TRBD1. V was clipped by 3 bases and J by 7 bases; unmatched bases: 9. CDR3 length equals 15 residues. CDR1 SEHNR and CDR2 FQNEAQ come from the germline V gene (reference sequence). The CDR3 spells CASSFPGTGTHEAFF. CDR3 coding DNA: TGTGCCAGCAGCTTCCCCGGGACAGGGACCCATGAAGCTTTCTTT.

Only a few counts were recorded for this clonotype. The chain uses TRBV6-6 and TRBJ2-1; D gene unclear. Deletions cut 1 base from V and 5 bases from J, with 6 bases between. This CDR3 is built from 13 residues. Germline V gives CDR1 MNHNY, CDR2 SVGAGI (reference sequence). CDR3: CASSYLVDNEQFF. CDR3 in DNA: TGTGCCAGCAGTTACTTGGTGGACAATGAGCAGTTCTTC.

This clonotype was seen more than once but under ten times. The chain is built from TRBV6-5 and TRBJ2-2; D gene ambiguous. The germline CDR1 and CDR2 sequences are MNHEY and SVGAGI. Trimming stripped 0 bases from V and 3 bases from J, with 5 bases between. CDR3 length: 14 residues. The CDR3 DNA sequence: TGTGCCAGCAGTTACTCCTCATACACCGGGGAGCTGTTTTTT. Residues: CASSYSSYTGELFF.

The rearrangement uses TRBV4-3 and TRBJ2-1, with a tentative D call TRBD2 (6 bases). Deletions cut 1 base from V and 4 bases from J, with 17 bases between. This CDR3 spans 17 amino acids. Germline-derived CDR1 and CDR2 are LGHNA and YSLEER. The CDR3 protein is CASSQVFVAGPYNEQFF. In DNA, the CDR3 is TGCGCCAGCAGCCAAGTGTTCGTTGCGGGGCCGTACAATGAGCAGTTCTTC.

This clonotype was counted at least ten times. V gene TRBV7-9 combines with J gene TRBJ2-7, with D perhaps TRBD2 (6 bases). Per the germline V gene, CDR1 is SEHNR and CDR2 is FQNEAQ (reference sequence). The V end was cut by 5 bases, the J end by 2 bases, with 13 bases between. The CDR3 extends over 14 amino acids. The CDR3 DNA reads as TGTGCCAGCAGCCCCGGAGGGGCGCCCTACGAGCAGTACTTC. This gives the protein CASSPGGAPYEQYF. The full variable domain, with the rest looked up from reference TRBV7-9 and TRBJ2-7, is DTGVSQNPRHKITKRGQNVTFRCDPISEHNRLYWYRQTLGQGPEFLTYFQNEAQLEKSRLLSDRFSAERPKGSFSTLEIQRTEQGDSAMYLCASSPGGAPYEQYFGPGTRLTVT.

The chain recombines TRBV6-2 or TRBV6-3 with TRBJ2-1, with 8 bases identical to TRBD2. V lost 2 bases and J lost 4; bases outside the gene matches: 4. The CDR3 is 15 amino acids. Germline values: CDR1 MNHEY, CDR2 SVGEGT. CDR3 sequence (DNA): TGTGCCAGCAGTTACGATACGGGGGGGTACAATGAGCAGTTCTTC. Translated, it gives CASSYDTGGYNEQFF.

The CDR3 region has the DNA TGTGCCAGCAGCTTAGTCCACGAGCAGTACTTC. The encoded protein is CASSLVHEQYF. The chain uses TRBV7-9 and TRBJ2-7; D gene uncertain. The germline V gene has CDR1 SEHNR and CDR2 FQNEAQ (reference sequence). The CDR3 totals 11 residues. Between the trimmed V and J ends, which lost 1 base and 5 bases, there was a span of 3 bases.

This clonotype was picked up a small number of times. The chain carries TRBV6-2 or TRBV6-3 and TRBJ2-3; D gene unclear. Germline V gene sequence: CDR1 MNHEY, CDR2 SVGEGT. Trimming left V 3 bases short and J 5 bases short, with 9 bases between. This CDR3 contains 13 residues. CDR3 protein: CASSYEGQDTQYF. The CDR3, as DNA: TGTGCCAGCAGTTATGAAGGGCAAGATACGCAGTATTTT.

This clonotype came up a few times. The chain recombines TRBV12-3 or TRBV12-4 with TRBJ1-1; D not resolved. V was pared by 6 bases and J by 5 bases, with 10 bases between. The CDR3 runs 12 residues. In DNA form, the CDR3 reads TGTGCCAGCAGCCCGGTTGGGACTGAAGCTTTCTTT. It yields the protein CASSPVGTEAFF.

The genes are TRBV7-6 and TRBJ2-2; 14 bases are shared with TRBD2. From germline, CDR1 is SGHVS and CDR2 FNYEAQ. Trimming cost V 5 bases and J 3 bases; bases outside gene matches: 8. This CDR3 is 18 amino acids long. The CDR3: CASSQRLAGGIDTGELFF. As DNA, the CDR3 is TGTGCCAGCAGCCAACGACTAGCGGGGGGGATAGACACCGGGGAGCTGTTTTTT.

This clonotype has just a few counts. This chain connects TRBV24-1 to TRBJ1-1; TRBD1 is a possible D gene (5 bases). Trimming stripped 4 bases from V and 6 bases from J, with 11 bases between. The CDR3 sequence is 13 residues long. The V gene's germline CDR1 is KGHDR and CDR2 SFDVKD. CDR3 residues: CATSDPGAPEAFF. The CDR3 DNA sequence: TGTGCCACCAGTGACCCCGGGGCACCTGAAGCTTTCTTT.

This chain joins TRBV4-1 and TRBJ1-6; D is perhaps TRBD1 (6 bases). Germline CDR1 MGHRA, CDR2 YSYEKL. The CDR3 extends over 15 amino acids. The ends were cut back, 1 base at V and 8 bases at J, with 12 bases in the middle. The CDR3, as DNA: TGCGCCAGCAGCCAAGCATGGGACATGGATTCACCCCTCCACTTT. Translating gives CASSQAWDMDSPLHF.

CDR3 in amino acids: CASSLSGDYEQYF. For the CDR3, the DNA is TGCGCCAGCAGCTTGTCGGGCGACTACGAGCAGTACTTC. The chain uses TRBV5-1 and TRBJ2-7; D uncertain. The CDR3 runs 13 residues. CDR1 and CDR2 (germline): SGHRS, YFSETQ. V lost 1 base and J 3 bases, leaving 8 bases between the germline ends.

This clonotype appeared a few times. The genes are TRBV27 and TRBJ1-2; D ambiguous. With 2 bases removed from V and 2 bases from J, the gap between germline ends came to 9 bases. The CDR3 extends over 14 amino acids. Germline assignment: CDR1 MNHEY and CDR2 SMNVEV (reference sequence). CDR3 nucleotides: TGTGCCAGCAGTTTAAAGAGCTCGAACTATGGCTACACCTTC. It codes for CASSLKSSNYGYTF.

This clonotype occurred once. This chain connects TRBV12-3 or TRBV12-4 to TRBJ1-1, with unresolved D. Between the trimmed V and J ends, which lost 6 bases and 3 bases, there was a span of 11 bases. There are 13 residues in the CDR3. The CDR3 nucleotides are TGTGCCAGCAGGGTTACTAAGTACACTGAAGCTTTCTTT. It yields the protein CASRVTKYTEAFF.

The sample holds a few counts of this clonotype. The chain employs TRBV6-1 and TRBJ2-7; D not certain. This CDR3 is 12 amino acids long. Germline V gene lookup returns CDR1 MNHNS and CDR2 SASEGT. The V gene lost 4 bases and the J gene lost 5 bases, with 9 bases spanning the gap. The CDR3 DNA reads TGTGCCAGCAGTGCAATGTCCCACGAGCAGTACTTC. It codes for CASSAMSHEQYF.